The 31 T cell receptor beta chains below all came from one sample that was sequenced in a study of blood T cell repertoires in COVID-19. Measured with immunoSEQ multiplex PCR; TCRdb has only the in-frame clones, and not every one. The data show 200,000 to 250,000 clones, 65% to 90% seen once. Sequences were obtained from peripheral blood. Receptor source: a woman between 45 and 65 years old with acute or convalescent COVID-19.

CDR3 sequence: CASSRSWGLETQYF. In DNA form, the CDR3 reads TGTGCCAGCAGCCGGAGTTGGGGGCTGGAGACCCAGTACTTC. The genes are TRBV7-2 and TRBJ2-5, with D maybe TRBD1 (6 bases). Germline values: CDR1 SGHTA, CDR2 FQGNSA. The CDR3 totals 14 residues. V dropped 5 bases and J dropped 5 bases, with 15 bases sitting between them.

This clone came up once. The chain is built from TRBV4-3 and TRBJ1-1, with 9 bases aligning to TRBD1. The CDR3 has 15 amino acids. V lost 5 bases and J lost 1; bases outside the gene matches: 5. CDR1 and CDR2 (germline): LGHNA, YSLEER. CDR3 sequence reads: CASSAQGAGNTEAFF. The CDR3 nucleotides read TGCGCCAGCAGCGCACAGGGGGCGGGGAACACTGAAGCTTTCTTT.

The rearrangement joins TRBV28 to TRBJ2-2; 9 nucleotides line up with TRBD2. The length of the CDR3 is 16 residues. V trimming: 4 bases; J trimming: 5 bases; junction bases outside the gene matches: 8. Germline V gene sequence: CDR1 MDHEN, CDR2 SYDVKM. The CDR3 region has the DNA TGTGCCAGCAGTTCCACCGGACTAGCGAGGACCGGGGAGCTGTTTTTT. As protein: CASSSTGLARTGELFF.

The chain has TRBV19 and TRBJ2-1; a possible D gene is TRBD2 (5 bases). This CDR3 contains 15 residues. V was trimmed by 6 bases and J by 6 bases, leaving 18 bases between them. The germline V gene has CDR1 LNHDA and CDR2 SQIVND (reference sequence). Written as DNA, the CDR3 is TGTGCCAGTAGCCAGAAGGAGGTTGATAGCAATGAGCAGTTCTTC. This encodes CASSQKEVDSNEQFF.

The chain has TRBV27 and TRBJ1-2; D gene ambiguous. The ends were cut back, 1 base at V and 8 bases at J, with 11 bases in the middle. The germline gives CDR1 MNHEY, CDR2 SMNVEV (reference sequence). This CDR3 has 13 amino acids. Here the CDR3 reads CASSLYLGGGYTF. CDR3 bases: TGTGCCAGCAGTTTATATTTGGGAGGCGGCTACACCTTC.

This chain connects TRBV6-5 to TRBJ2-2; D ambiguous. Germline CDR1 reads MNHEY; CDR2 reads SVGAGI. Trimming removed 6 bases at V and 6 bases at J, with 17 bases between. The CDR3 runs to 15 residues. This chain's CDR3 is CASSLAQAGSGELFF. Written as DNA, the CDR3 is TGTGCCAGCAGCTTGGCCCAGGCCGGCTCCGGGGAGCTGTTTTTT.

This rearrangement joins TRBV11-2 to TRBJ2-2; 11 bases align to TRBD2. Germline lookup yields CDR1 SGHAT and CDR2 FQNNGV. With V trimmed by 1 base and J by 1 base, 8 bases remained unmatched. There are 19 residues in the CDR3. CDR3 sequence reads: CASSLVRLAGGRNTGELFF. Here the CDR3 DNA reads TGTGCCAGCAGCTTAGTAAGGCTAGCGGGGGGCAGGAACACCGGGGAGCTGTTTTTT.

The chain recombines TRBV2 with TRBJ2-1, with 8 bases matching TRBD2. This CDR3 is built from 12 residues. Germline V gives CDR1 SNHLY, CDR2 FYNNEI. Losses at the gene ends were 5 bases for V and 8 bases for J; bases not matched to a gene: 2. The CDR3 coding sequence is TGTGCCAGCAGTACGGGGGGGCATGAGCAGTTCTTC. Amino acid sequence: CASSTGGHEQFF.

The CDR3 protein is CASSLLQGAGNTIYF. The CDR3 region has the DNA TGTGCCAGCAGCTTGCTACAGGGCGCCGGAAACACCATATATTTT. V and J are TRBV7-2 and TRBJ1-3; D is perhaps TRBD1 (6 bases). V was pared by 3 bases and J by 4 bases, with 13 bases between. Germline CDR1 reads SGHTA; CDR2 reads FQGNSA. The CDR3 runs 15 residues.

The chain links TRBV10-3 to TRBJ1-2, with D possibly being TRBD1 (5 bases). The germline V and J ends were trimmed by 7 bases and 5 bases, with 29 bases remaining between them. The CDR3 is made up of 18 amino acids. Germline V gene lookup returns CDR1 ENHRY and CDR2 SYGVKD. The CDR3: CAINPRDGGNLRGYGYTF. The CDR3 DNA is TGTGCCATCAATCCCCGGGACGGCGGTAATCTGCGGGGGTATGGCTACACCTTC.

The chain carries TRBV2 and TRBJ2-3; 12 positions agree with TRBD2. There are 20 residues in the CDR3. Germline V gene data show CDR1 as SNHLY and CDR2 as FYNNEI. The ends lost 2 bases at V and 2 bases at J; junction bases unmatched: 14. The CDR3 DNA follows: TGTGCCAGCAGTGAACCGACTAGCGGGGGTCCCACCATGACCACAGATACGCAGTATTTT. Its translation: CASSEPTSGGPTMTTDTQYF.

This clone came up once. This chain connects TRBV9 to TRBJ1-1; D possibly corresponds to TRBD1 (5 bases). In germline, CDR1 is SGDLS, CDR2 YYNGEE. The CDR3 spans 18 residues. V was clipped by 0 bases and J by 1 base, with 19 bases between them. The CDR3 sequence is CASSVGLSGVRANTEAFF. CDR3 coding DNA: TGTGCCAGCAGCGTAGGTCTGAGTGGCGTCAGGGCGAACACTGAAGCTTTCTTT.

The chain carries TRBV5-1 and TRBJ2-7; 11 nucleotides line up with TRBD2. The germline gives CDR1 SGHRS, CDR2 YFSETQ. This CDR3 contains 14 residues. V dropped 3 bases and J dropped 6; count of bases not matched to a gene: 5. CDR3 sequence: CASSSLTSGSEQYF. The CDR3 region has the DNA TGCGCCAGCAGCTCTCTAACTAGCGGGAGCGAGCAGTACTTC.

The chain couples TRBV3-1 (or the pseudogene TRBV3-2) to TRBJ2-5; 9 bases are a match to TRBD1. The CDR3 is 14 residues long. Trimming cost V 4 bases and J 4 bases; bases outside gene matches: 4. Germline loops: CDR1 LGHDT, CDR2 YNNKEL (reference sequence). In DNA, the CDR3 is TGTGCCAGCAGCCCTGGACAGGGGAGAGAGACCCAGTACTTC. Translated, it gives CASSPGQGRETQYF.

The chain links TRBV30 to TRBJ1-3; TRBD1 is a possible D gene (6 bases). The CDR3 extends over 14 amino acids. Trimming took off 5 bases at V and 3 bases at J, with 14 bases between the two ends. Per the germline V gene, CDR1 is GTSNPN and CDR2 is SVGIG (reference sequence). The chain's CDR3 is CAWGTGRGGNTIYF. CDR3 nucleotides: TGTGCCTGGGGTACAGGGAGGGGTGGAAACACCATATATTTT.

This rearrangement joins TRBV7-8 to TRBJ2-7, with 8 bases identical to TRBD1. The trim removed 4 bases at V and 5 bases at J, leaving 7 bases unmatched. The CDR3 spans 14 residues. CDR1 is SGHVS, CDR2 FQNEAQ, per germline. The CDR3 DNA follows: TGTGCCAGCAGCTCTCGGACAGGGACCCACGAGCAGTACTTC. Amino acids: CASSSRTGTHEQYF.

The rearrangement uses TRBV5-5 and TRBJ1-1, with D unclear. Germline V gene lookup returns CDR1 SGHKS and CDR2 YYEKEE (reference sequence). V was trimmed by 4 bases and J by 2 bases, leaving 12 bases between them. The CDR3 is 14 residues long. CDR3 protein: CASSPLAGNTEAFF. Written as DNA, the CDR3 is TGTGCCAGCAGCCCCCTGGCAGGCAACACTGAAGCTTTCTTT.

The chain has TRBV5-1 and TRBJ2-1; 10 positions match TRBD1. Germline V CDR1 and CDR2: SGHRS, YFSETQ. J gave up 6 bases and V 4 bases, and 7 bases lay outside the gene matches. The CDR3 has 15 residues. The CDR3 DNA reads as TGCGCCAGCAGCGTAGCGGGACAGGGGAGCAATGAGCAGTTCTTC. Its protein product is CASSVAGQGSNEQFF.

The chain couples TRBV19 to TRBJ2-3; D may be TRBD2 (6 bases). Trimming removed 4 bases from V and 4 bases from J, with 18 bases in between. The CDR3 is 16 amino acids. Germline loops: CDR1 LNHDA, CDR2 SQIVND (reference sequence). The CDR3 spells CASSTSWGRRSDTQYF. Written as DNA, the CDR3 is TGTGCCAGTAGTACCTCATGGGGGAGGAGGTCAGATACGCAGTATTTT.

V and J are TRBV10-3 and TRBJ1-2; D is possibly TRBD1 (6 bases). V was trimmed by 4 bases and J by 5 bases, leaving 17 bases between them. The length of the CDR3 is 15 residues. Germline V gives CDR1 ENHRY, CDR2 SYGVKD. The DNA of the CDR3 is TGTGCCATCAGTGTCGGACAGAGCGACCAGTATGGCTACACCTTC. Amino acid sequence: CAISVGQSDQYGYTF.

The gene calls are TRBV6-6 and TRBJ1-3; 7 nucleotides align to TRBD1. The CDR3 covers 16 residues. The V and J ends lost 7 bases and 0 bases, in that order; junction bases with no gene match: 9. Germline CDR1 and CDR2: MNHNY and SVGAGI (reference sequence). This chain's CDR3 is CASTPGGRFSGNTIYF. CDR3 nucleotides: TGTGCCAGCACCCCAGGGGGGCGTTTCTCTGGAAACACCATATATTTT.

The genes are TRBV18 and TRBJ1-2, with D perhaps matching TRBD1 (5 bases). V lost 3 bases and J 6 bases, leaving 14 bases between the germline ends. CDR3 length: 14 amino acids. Germline CDR1 reads KGHSH; CDR2 reads LQKENI. CDR3 sequence reads: CASSPDRYLDGYTF. The CDR3 DNA reads as TGTGCCAGCTCACCCGACAGATACCTCGATGGCTACACCTTC.

As concerns this clone: Germline is not matched at one junction end, which may reflect a read error. The V gene is TRBV9, the J gene TRBJ2-7; TRBD2 matches 9 bases. This CDR3 is 15 amino acids long. Germline V lookup: CDR1 SGDLS, CDR2 YYNGEE. Written as DNA, the CDR3 is TGTGCCAGCGGCGTTAGCGGGGGTTCCTACGGGGAGCAGTACTTC. Translated, it gives CASGVSGGSYGEQYF.

The chain has TRBV2 and TRBJ1-5, with 11 bases that match TRBD1. This CDR3 region has 15 residues. J was trimmed by 7 bases and V by 7 bases; bases with no gene match: 9. Germline V CDR1 and CDR2: SNHLY, FYNNEI. CDR3 DNA: TGTGCCAGCACGCAGGACAGGGGGCGGGAACAGCCCCAGCATTTT. It encodes CASTQDRGREQPQHF.

The rearrangement links TRBV7-7 to TRBJ2-5, with TRBD1 matching over 10 bases. The CDR3 has 13 residues. From germline, CDR1 is SSHAT and CDR2 FNYEAQ (reference sequence). V dropped 5 bases and J dropped 5; count of bases not matched to a gene: 2. CDR3 loop: CASSKDRGETQYF. In DNA, the CDR3 is TGTGCCAGCAGCAAGGACAGGGGGGAGACCCAGTACTTC.

The CDR3 DNA reads as TGCGCCAGCAGCTTGGATCCTTTCCACAGTGAGCAGTTCTTC. Translating gives CASSLDPFHSEQFF. The chain links TRBV5-1 to TRBJ2-1, with D uncertain. This CDR3 has 14 residues. The V and J ends lost 0 bases and 9 bases respectively, with 13 bases between them. Germline V gene sequence: CDR1 SGHRS, CDR2 YFSETQ. The entire variable domain, with the rest obtained from reference TRBV5-1 and TRBJ2-1, is as follows: KAGVTQTPRYLIKTRGQQVTLSCSPISGHRSVSWYQQTPGQGLQFLFEYFSETQRNKGNFPGRFSGRQFSNSRSEMNVSTLELGDSALYLCASSLDPFHSEQFFGPGTRLTVL.

The V gene is TRBV10-3, the J gene TRBJ2-5, with D maybe TRBD2 (5 bases). Trimming took 4 bases from V and 5 from J, leaving 11 bases between them. This CDR3 region has 13 residues. Germline V gene data show CDR1 as ENHRY and CDR2 as SYGVKD. CDR3 residues: CAISGASTETQYF. CDR3 sequence (DNA): TGTGCCATCAGTGGGGCTAGCACTGAGACCCAGTACTTC.

V is TRBV30 and J is TRBJ2-1; 12 bases match TRBD2. Germline lookup yields CDR1 GTSNPN and CDR2 SVGIG (reference sequence). This CDR3 has 15 residues. Unmatched junction bases numbered 2, after V lost 2 bases and J lost 3 bases. CDR3 nucleotides: TGTGCCTGGAGTCCACTAGCGGGGGGCTACAATGAGCAGTTCTTC. It codes for CAWSPLAGGYNEQFF.

In nucleotides, the CDR3 is TGTGCCAGCAGCCAAGGCAGGGGTGAGACCTACGAGCAGTACTTC. Translated, it gives CASSQGRGETYEQYF. The V call is TRBV3-1 (or the pseudogene TRBV3-2), the J call TRBJ2-7; D possibly corresponds to TRBD1 (6 bases). The CDR3 has 15 amino acids. The germline V gene has CDR1 LGHDT and CDR2 YNNKEL (reference sequence). The ends were cut back, 1 base at V and 2 bases at J, with 12 bases in the middle.

The V gene is TRBV7-9, the J gene TRBJ1-1, with a possible D match to TRBD1 (6 bases). Germline V gives CDR1 SEHNR, CDR2 FQNEAQ (reference sequence). Trimming stripped 5 bases from V and 1 base from J, with 17 bases between. The CDR3 extends over 16 amino acids. Written as DNA, the CDR3 is TGTGCCAGCAGCGAAAAGGGGGGGACAAGGAACACTGAAGCTTTCTTT. The encoded protein is CASSEKGGTRNTEAFF.

The genes are TRBV6-1 and TRBJ2-3; TRBD1 matches at 7 bases. The CDR3 has 15 residues. In germline, CDR1 is MNHNS, CDR2 SASEGT. V was clipped by 2 bases and J by 6 bases; unmatched bases: 8. The CDR3 spells CASSELGQPPDTQYF. The DNA of the CDR3 is TGTGCCAGCAGTGAACTGGGACAGCCCCCCGATACGCAGTATTTT.